Shown below are 11 T cell receptor beta chains from a single sample sequenced in a study of response to subunit inactivated influenza vaccine. TCRdb called the RT-PCR reads again in MiXCR, with one record for every CDR3 protein. The sample holds roughly 790,000 distinct CDR3 sequences, around 20% seen once. The sequencing used PBMCs from blood, collected around 5 days after vaccination. All receptors derive from a man aged 50-59 years who received an inactivated influenza vaccine.

This clonotype was detected a few times. This chain joins TRBV29-1 and TRBJ1-2; the D gene is possibly TRBD1 (5 bases). The CDR3 runs to 16 residues. Germline lookup yields CDR1 SQVTM and CDR2 ANQGSEA. The ends were cut back, 1 base at V and 1 base at J, with 16 bases in the middle. This CDR3 reads CSVEGPDRRDNYGYTF. The CDR3 DNA reads as TGCAGCGTTGAAGGGCCGGACCGCAGGGATAACTATGGCTACACCTTC.

The genes are TRBV6-1 and TRBJ1-1; TRBD1 is a possible D gene (6 bases). Germline CDR1 MNHNS, CDR2 SASEGT. Trimming removed 6 bases at V and 0 bases at J, with 14 bases between. The CDR3 is 15 residues long. The CDR3 bases are TGTGCCAGCAGCCCTTATGGGGGCTTGAACACTGAAGCTTTCTTT. It is translated as CASSPYGGLNTEAFF.

The J gene is TRBJ2-1, the V gene TRBV20-1, with 8 bases that match TRBD2. There are 17 residues in the CDR3. With 2 bases clipped from V and 0 bases from J, the junction kept 9 bases outside the gene matches. Germline CDR1 DFQATT, CDR2 SNEGSKA (reference sequence). In DNA, the CDR3 is TGCAGTGCTAGAAGAGTTAGCGGGGCTAGCTCCTACAATGAGCAGTTCTTC. It encodes CSARRVSGASSYNEQFF.

This clonotype was seen many times. The V gene is TRBV18, the J gene TRBJ2-7; 9 bases fit TRBD1. Germline lookup yields CDR1 KGHSH and CDR2 LQKENI. The V segment lost 3 bases and the J segment 4 bases; nucleotides outside the gene matches: 4. The CDR3 has 14 amino acids. The CDR3, as DNA: TGTGCCAGCTCACCTGTGACAGGGGGGTACGAGCAGTACTTC. Translating it yields CASSPVTGGYEQYF. Full variable domain (missing parts from reference TRBV18 and TRBJ2-7): NAGVMQNPRHLVRRRGQEARLRCSPMKGHSHVYWYRQLPEEGLKFMVYLQKENIIDESGMPKERFSAEFPKEGPSILRIQQVVRGDSAAYFCASSPVTGGYEQYFGPGTRLTVT.

This chain joins TRBV5-1 and TRBJ2-3; D is unclear. Between the trimmed V and J ends, which lost 0 bases and 4 bases, there was a span of 12 bases. This CDR3 region has 15 residues. CDR1 SGHRS and CDR2 YFSETQ come from the germline V gene. The CDR3 reads CASSLAGKGADTQYF. Written as DNA, the CDR3 is TGCGCCAGCAGCTTGGCAGGAAAAGGTGCAGATACGCAGTATTTT.

The sample holds many counts of this clonotype. The J gene is TRBJ2-1, the V gene TRBV29-1; a weak D match, TRBD2 (7 bases). CDR3 size: 12 residues. Germline CDR1 and CDR2: SQVTM and ANQGSEA. Trimming shortened V by 6 bases and J by 8 bases, and 14 bases separated the two germline ends. CDR3 protein: CSVYKGGDEQFF. The CDR3 bases are TGCAGCGTGTACAAGGGGGGGGATGAGCAGTTCTTC.

This clonotype was observed a few times. The gene calls are TRBV28 and TRBJ2-2; D not certain. V lost 6 bases to trimming and J lost 5 bases, with 10 bases between them. This CDR3 contains 13 residues. Germline CDR1 MDHEN, CDR2 SYDVKM. The CDR3 here is CASRSIGTGELFF. DNA of the CDR3: TGTGCCAGCAGATCCATTGGGACCGGGGAGCTGTTTTTT.

This clonotype was detected only a few times. The chain uses TRBV5-1 and TRBJ2-4; 8 nucleotides align to TRBD2. Germline lookup yields CDR1 SGHRS and CDR2 YFSETQ. J lost 0 bases, V lost 4 bases, and 12 bases had no gene match. The CDR3 is 18 residues long. The CDR3 reads CASSTGGSATTAKNIQYF. CDR3 coding DNA: TGCGCCAGCAGCACGGGAGGGTCCGCTACTACAGCCAAAAACATTCAGTACTTC.

This clonotype was counted a few times. The chain couples TRBV20-1 to TRBJ2-7; 9 bases are a match to TRBD1. Germline V gene sequence: CDR1 DFQATT, CDR2 SNEGSKA (reference sequence). The CDR3 contains 13 residues. V trimming: 6 bases; J trimming: 6 bases; junction bases outside the gene matches: 9. As DNA, the CDR3 is TGCAGTGCGATGGGACAGGGAAGAGGCGAGCAGTACTTC. Translated: CSAMGQGRGEQYF.

A few counts support this clonotype. A read error may explain this, as a much larger clone is one base away. The chain carries TRBV20-1 and TRBJ2-5; the D is unclear. Trimming cost V 2 bases and J 4 bases, with 5 bases left between them. This CDR3 has 11 residues. Germline-derived CDR1 and CDR2 are DFQATT and SNEGSKA (reference sequence). DNA of the CDR3: TGCAGTGCTAGACCAGGAGAGACCCAGTACTTC. Encoded protein: CSARPGETQYF.

The chain links TRBV29-1 to TRBJ2-7; 9 nucleotides align to TRBD1. This CDR3 is 14 amino acids long. J was trimmed by 4 bases and V by 3 bases; bases with no gene match: 7. Germline V gene data show CDR1 as SQVTM and CDR2 as ANQGSEA. CDR3 DNA sequence: TGCAGCGTTGATTTGACAGGGGGGGAGTACGAGCAGTACTTC. The encoded protein is CSVDLTGGEYEQYF.